This T cell receptor beta chain was identified in a study of control samples from healthy donors and cancer patients. The CDR3 runs 16 residues. Trimming stripped 5 bases from V and 3 bases from J, with 18 bases between. CDR1 is SGHTA and CDR2 is FQGNSA in the germline V gene. Assay used: immunoSEQ multiplex PCR; TCRdb lists only in-frame clones, some missing. The sample gives 40,000 to 55,000 clones, approximately 89% of which show up once; around a fifth is in the top ten. The genes are TRBV7-2 and TRBJ2-3; a weak D match, TRBD2 (7 bases). This TCR derives from a woman in her thirties or forties with head and neck cancer. Sequencing was carried out using PBMCs. The CDR3 DNA reads TGTGCCAGCAGCCCCTCTTTCGGGGGGCGGACAGATACGCAGTATTTT. Translating it yields CASSPSFGGRTDTQYF.